This T cell receptor (beta chain) was identified in a study of CD8+ T cells in alopecia areata. Study background: Tofacitinib was taken orally by treated patients, and the dose was 5 to 10 mg twice daily. Tofacitinib exposure lasted 6 to 18 months, followed by 6 months off drug.

Points from the study as a whole: The study found higher clonality in lesional than normal scalp, especially in alopecia totalis/universalis. Scalp repertoires also include resident alphabeta T cells from normal skin.

This clone was seen just once. Its antigen remains unknown. Reverse transcribed after extraction, RNA yielded cDNA as the sequencing template. Sequencing used immunoSEQ multiplex PCR; TCRdb keeps in-frame clones, though not all of them. The sample yields approximately 91,000 clones, roughly 42% seen once. In germline, CDR1 is SQVTM, CDR2 ANQGSEA. The CDR3 covers 11 residues. V lost 3 bases, J lost 5 bases, and 7 bases lay in between. The TCR was taken from a human donor with alopecia areata. The chain employs TRBV29-1 and TRBJ1-2; D unresolved. The sequenced sample consisted of CD4+ T cells sorted from blood. CDR3 sequence: CSVESGYGYTF. CDR3 sequence (DNA): TGCAGCGTTGAGTCCGGATATGGCTACACCTTC.